Listed below are T cell receptor beta chains from one sample, sequenced in a study of blood T cells in healthy people across ages. From the 5' RACE reads, TCRdb called clonotypes with MiXCR, one entry per CDR3 protein. The sample yields about 640,000 distinct CDR3 sequences, 58% seen once. Specimen: blood. These receptors were collected from a man in his fifties or sixties in good health. Both conserved end residues are part of each CDR3. Each record gives: J gene, D gene, V gene, clone size, CDR3 protein, CDR3 DNA. A D gene is named only where the DNA matches it firmly. Size values are once, few and many counts, or a class for expanded clones, and some rows have none.

J: TRBJ2-1; D: .; V: TRBV9; size: .; CDR3: CASSVDGGNNEQFF; DNA: TGTGCCAGCAGCGTAGATGGGGGAAACAATGAGCAGTTCTTC
J: TRBJ2-2; D: .; V: TRBV11-2; size: few; CDR3: CASSLDLTTSRFF; DNA: TGTGCCAGCAGCTTAGATCTGACCACGAGTCGGTTTTTT
J: TRBJ2-1; D: .; V: TRBV10-3; size: few; CDR3: CAISESGGYNEQFF; DNA: TGTGCCATCAGTGAGTCGGGAGGCTACAATGAGCAGTTCTTC
J: TRBJ1-1; D: .; V: TRBV20-1; size: .; CDR3: CSALRPQGNTEAFF; DNA: TGCAGTGCTCTAAGACCACAGGGTAACACTGAAGCTTTCTTT
J: TRBJ2-7; D: .; V: TRBV27; size: few; CDR3: CASSLRLGPYEQYF; DNA: TGTGCCAGCAGTTTAAGGTTGGGGCCCTACGAGCAGTACTTC
J: TRBJ2-7; D: TRBD1; V: TRBV20-1; size: .; CDR3: CSARTGQGTYEQYF; DNA: TGCAGTGCTAGAACGGGACAGGGCACCTACGAGCAGTACTTC
J: TRBJ2-7; D: .; V: TRBV20-1; size: few; CDR3: CSASGGSTYEQYF; DNA: TGCAGTGCTAGCGGGGGCTCAACATACGAGCAGTACTTC
J: TRBJ1-1; D: .; V: TRBV24-1; size: .; CDR3: CATRSTSGPGDTEAFF; DNA: TGTGCCACCAGATCTACGTCAGGGCCGGGGGACACTGAAGCTTTCTTT
J: TRBJ2-1; D: .; V: TRBV25-1; size: .; CDR3: CASSDDFREQFF; DNA: TGTGCCAGCAGTGACGACTTTCGTGAGCAGTTCTTC
J: TRBJ2-5; D: TRBD2; V: TRBV12-3/TRBV12-4; size: .; CDR3: CASRASGQETQYF; DNA: TGTGCCAGCAGGGCTAGCGGGCAAGAGACCCAGTACTTC
J: TRBJ2-5; D: .; V: TRBV5-1; size: .; CDR3: CASTTPPGTQYF; DNA: TGCGCCAGCACCACCCCGCCCGGGACCCAGTACTTC
J: TRBJ1-2; D: TRBD1; V: TRBV7-2; size: few; CDR3: CASSQPGRGYGYTF; DNA: TGTGCCAGCAGCCAACCAGGCAGGGGGTATGGCTACACCTTC
J: TRBJ1-6; D: .; V: TRBV5-1; size: .; CDR3: CASSLSGGNNSPLHF; DNA: TGCGCCAGCAGCTTGTCCGGAGGGAATAATTCACCCCTCCACTTT
J: TRBJ2-5; D: TRBD1; V: TRBV12-3/TRBV12-4; size: .; CDR3: CASSLGTGPQETQYF; DNA: TGTGCCAGCAGTTTGGGGACAGGGCCTCAAGAGACCCAGTACTTC
J: TRBJ2-3; D: TRBD1; V: TRBV29-1; size: .; CDR3: CSVGQGGIDTQYF; DNA: TGCAGCGTCGGACAGGGTGGTATAGATACGCAGTATTTT
J: TRBJ1-2; D: .; V: TRBV28; size: .; CDR3: CASGQNYGYTF; DNA: TGTGCCAGCGGACAGAACTATGGCTACACCTTC
J: TRBJ2-5; D: .; V: TRBV2; size: .; CDR3: CASSASDQETQYF; DNA: TGTGCCAGCAGCGCTAGCGACCAAGAGACCCAGTACTTC
J: TRBJ2-5; D: .; V: TRBV10-2; size: .; CDR3: CASSDSSETQYF; DNA: TGCGCCAGCAGTGACAGCTCGGAGACCCAGTACTTC